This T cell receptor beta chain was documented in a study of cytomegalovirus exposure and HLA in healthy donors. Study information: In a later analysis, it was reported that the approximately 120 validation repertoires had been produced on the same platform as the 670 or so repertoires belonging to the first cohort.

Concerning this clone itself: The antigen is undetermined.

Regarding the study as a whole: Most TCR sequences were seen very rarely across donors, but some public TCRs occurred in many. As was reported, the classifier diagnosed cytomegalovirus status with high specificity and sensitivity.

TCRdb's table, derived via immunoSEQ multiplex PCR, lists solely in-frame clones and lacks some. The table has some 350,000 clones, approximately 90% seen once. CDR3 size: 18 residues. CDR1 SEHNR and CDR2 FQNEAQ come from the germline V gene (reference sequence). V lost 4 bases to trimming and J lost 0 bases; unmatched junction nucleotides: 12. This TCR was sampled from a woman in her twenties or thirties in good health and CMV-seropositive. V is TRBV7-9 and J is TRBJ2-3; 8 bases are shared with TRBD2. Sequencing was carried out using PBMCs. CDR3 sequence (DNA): TGTGCCAGCAGCTCGAACGAACCTGCTAGCGGGAGCACAGATACGCAGTATTTT. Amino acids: CASSSNEPASGSTDTQYF.